The TCR beta chain under discussion was sequenced for a study of blood T cell repertoires in COVID-19. Study-wide context: The United States, Italy and Spain supplied acute and convalescent COVID-19 samples.

Germline CDR1 is MGHRA and CDR2 is YSYEKL. The CDR3 has 17 residues. Trimming cost V 0 bases and J 1 base; bases outside gene matches: 8. The protocol was immunoSEQ multiplex PCR, while the TCRdb copy is restricted to in-frame clones and leaves out a portion. The sample shows over 300,000 clones, roughly 88% of them seen only once. Across 20 to 25 US areas, participants ranged in age from roughly 18 to 95 years. The clonotype comes from a man younger than 40 who had recovered from COVID-19. The sample consisted of PBMCs or T cells enriched from blood (not recorded which). This chain links TRBV4-1 with TRBJ2-7; 8 bases are shared with TRBD1. The CDR3 here is CASSQELRTGKSYEQYF. Here the CDR3 DNA reads TGCGCCAGCAGCCAAGAATTGAGGACAGGGAAATCCTACGAGCAGTACTTC.